This T cell receptor (beta chain) originates from a study of blood T cells in healthy people across ages. Alongside a J-beta primer mix, a sample-barcoded 5' primer served in a second PCR lasting roughly 7 to 11 cycles. TCRdb used MiXCR to reprocess the 5' RACE reads, holding one entry per CDR3 protein. The repertoire consists of roughly 1,700,000 distinct CDR3 sequences, with approximately 30% occurring once and the leading ten covering 6.5% to 8.5%. There are a few counts of this clonotype. Antigen specificity is unknown. Study results and limitations: Compared with aged donors, long-lived donors showed fewer expanded clones, suggesting selection. In these data, TCR beta diversity tracked strongly with naive T cell percentage. Because donor CMV status was unknown, expanded clonotype changes were possibly confounded.

The receptor was isolated from a woman between 25 and 40 years old in good health. The source material was blood.

CDR3 protein: CSARRRDGNYGYTF. CDR3 DNA sequence: TGCAGTGCTAGACGTAGGGACGGAAACTATGGCTACACCTTC. The chain uses TRBV20-1 and TRBJ1-2, with a tentative D call TRBD1 (5 bases). V lost 2 bases and J 2 bases, leaving 12 bases between the germline ends. CDR3 size: 14 residues. In germline, CDR1 is DFQATT, CDR2 SNEGSKA (reference sequence).